Shown below are 21 T cell receptor beta chains from a single sample sequenced in a study of blood T cells in healthy people across ages (dated by TCRdb to about 2015). The protocol used for the library was 5' RACE. The sequencer listed for this sample is Illumina HiSeq 2500. A second PCR of about 6 to 11 cycles was performed with a sample-barcoded 5' primer and a J-beta primer mix. The raw public reads went through TCRdb reprocessing: fastp at Q25, MiXCR clone calling, in-frame beta chains kept. When rows share a CDR3 protein, they turn into one entry using the most common DNA and genes. The sample data list approximately 1.5 million distinct CDR3 sequences, and roughly 32% of these were observed just once. About 10% of the sample comes from the top ten. The sample taken for sequencing was blood. The source of these receptors is a woman aged 25-40 years in good health.

This clonotype was detected a few times. This chain uses TRBV12-3 or TRBV12-4 with TRBJ2-5, with 7 bases identical to TRBD1. The V gene end was trimmed by 7 bases and the J gene end by 2 bases; junction bases not matched to a gene: 7. The CDR3 sequence is 14 residues long. DNA of the CDR3: TGTGCCAGCACCCACGACAGGGCTCAAGAGACCCAGTACTTC. Its translation is CASTHDRAQETQYF.

This chain uses TRBV2 with TRBJ2-1; D is uncertain. This CDR3 spans 13 amino acids. V lost 7 bases, J lost 6 bases, and 13 bases lay in between. The germline gives CDR1 SNHLY, CDR2 FYNNEI. The CDR3 protein is CASKGIVSNEQFF. The CDR3 coding sequence is TGTGCCAGCAAGGGAATTGTAAGCAATGAGCAGTTCTTC.

V usage is TRBV20-1 and J usage is TRBJ1-2; the D gene is possibly TRBD1 (5 bases). The germline V gene has CDR1 DFQATT and CDR2 SNEGSKA (reference sequence). V lost 6 bases and J 4 bases, leaving 12 bases between the germline ends. This CDR3 has 12 amino acids. The CDR3 DNA sequence: TGCAGTGCCACCGTGGGGACCTATGGCTACACCTTC. Translation: CSATVGTYGYTF.

The chain has TRBV20-1 and TRBJ2-2; TRBD1 aligns across 9 bases. Germline CDR1 DFQATT, CDR2 SNEGSKA (reference sequence). CDR3 length: 15 residues. The junction had 9 bases not matched to a gene; V was cut back by 5 bases and J by 5 bases. CDR3 loop: CSAEPGDRGTGELFF. The CDR3, as DNA: TGCAGTGCTGAGCCGGGTGACAGGGGGACCGGGGAGCTGTTTTTT.

A note on this clonotype: Sequence at one end of the junction differs from germline and may be a read error. The genes are TRBV5-1 and TRBJ2-2, with a weak D call TRBD2 (5 bases). Looked up from germline, CDR1 is SGHRS and CDR2 is YFSETQ. This CDR3 comprises 14 residues. This chain's CDR3 is CASSLDSSTGERFF. The CDR3 nucleotides read TGCGCCAGCAGCTTGGACTCCTCCACCGGGGAGCGGTTTTTT.

The chain carries TRBV6-1 and TRBJ1-5; 8 nucleotides agree with TRBD1. CDR3 length: 15 residues. Germline CDR1 is MNHNS and CDR2 is SASEGT. The junction had 4 bases not matched to a gene; V was cut back by 4 bases and J by 2 bases. CDR3 sequence (DNA): TGTGCCAGCAGTGCAGGACAGGGACGCAATCAGCCCCAGCATTTT. It translates to CASSAGQGRNQPQHF.

This clonotype was counted between two and nine times. The chain employs TRBV4-2 and TRBJ2-1, with TRBD2 matching 14 bases. The CDR3 totals 18 residues. The V segment lost 1 base and the J segment 7 bases; nucleotides outside the gene matches: 9. Germline V gene data show CDR1 as LGHNA and CDR2 as YNFKEQ. The CDR3 spells CASSQGTGTSGGNNEQFF. The CDR3 DNA follows: TGTGCCAGCAGCCAAGGGACCGGGACTAGCGGGGGTAATAATGAGCAGTTCTTC.

The chain couples TRBV5-1 to TRBJ2-1, with 11 positions matching TRBD2. The germline V gene encodes CDR1 SGHRS and CDR2 YFSETQ. CDR3 length: 17 residues. The ends lost 0 bases at V and 5 bases at J; junction bases unmatched: 7. CDR3 protein: CASSLGVAGGPHNEQFF. CDR3 in DNA: TGCGCCAGCAGCTTGGGGGTAGCGGGAGGGCCGCACAATGAGCAGTTCTTC.

This clonotype came up a few times. J is TRBJ1-1 and V is TRBV29-1; D uncertain. The CDR3 is made up of 10 amino acids. Per the germline V gene, CDR1 is SQVTM and CDR2 is ANQGSEA. Trimming took 4 bases from V and 8 from J, leaving 8 bases between them. The CDR3 DNA reads TGCAGCGTTGTCGAGTTAGAAGCTTTCTTT. Amino acids: CSVVELEAFF.

The chain carries TRBV4-1 and TRBJ2-7; D gene uncertain. The CDR3 loop spans 15 amino acids. Germline values: CDR1 MGHRA, CDR2 YSYEKL. The V end lost 0 bases, the J end lost 4 bases, and 13 bases lay between the germline ends. This CDR3 reads CASSQEAGFFYEQYF. CDR3 nucleotides: TGCGCCAGCAGCCAAGAAGCCGGGTTTTTTTACGAGCAGTACTTC.

Only a few counts were recorded for this clonotype. The V gene is TRBV3-1, the J gene TRBJ2-7; tentatively, D is TRBD2 (6 bases). There are 15 residues in the CDR3. The germline V gene encodes CDR1 LGHDT and CDR2 YNNKEL (reference sequence). With 1 base removed from V and 0 bases from J, the gap between germline ends came to 10 bases. The CDR3 bases are TGTGCCAGCAGCCAAGGACTAGAAGCCTCCTACGAGCAGTACTTC. It translates to CASSQGLEASYEQYF.

This clonotype turned up a few times. The V and J genes are TRBV12-3 or TRBV12-4 and TRBJ1-2; 7 bases fit TRBD1. The junction had 9 bases not matched to a gene; V was cut back by 6 bases and J by 2 bases. This CDR3 has 15 residues. The CDR3, as DNA: TGTGCCAGCAGCAGGGGACAGTTAGGGAACTATGGCTACACCTTC. Its translation: CASSRGQLGNYGYTF.

This chain joins TRBV28 and TRBJ1-2, with 8 positions matching TRBD1. This CDR3 is built from 14 residues. Germline V gene data show CDR1 as MDHEN and CDR2 as SYDVKM. The V gene end was trimmed by 7 bases and the J gene end by 7 bases; junction bases not matched to a gene: 11. CDR3 amino acids: CASTASRGLGGYTF. For the CDR3, the DNA is TGTGCCAGCACCGCGAGCAGGGGGCTGGGTGGCTACACCTTC.

The sample holds one count of this clonotype. V usage is TRBV20-1 and J usage is TRBJ1-1; D perhaps matches TRBD1 (6 bases). The germline gives CDR1 DFQATT, CDR2 SNEGSKA (reference sequence). Trimming shortened V by 1 base and J by 1 base, and 10 bases separated the two germline ends. This CDR3 has 14 amino acids. The CDR3 is CSARVGGRNTEAFF. The DNA for the CDR3 is TGCAGTGCTAGAGTTGGGGGGCGGAACACTGAAGCTTTCTTT.

The rearrangement links TRBV7-9 to TRBJ1-4; TRBD1 aligns across 8 bases. In germline, CDR1 is SEHNR, CDR2 FQNEAQ (reference sequence). The junction had 7 bases not matched to a gene; V was cut back by 4 bases and J by 6 bases. The length of the CDR3 is 15 residues. The DNA of the CDR3 is TGTGCCAGCAGCTATCGACAGGGACAGGATGAAAAACTGTTTTTT. The encoded protein is CASSYRQGQDEKLFF.

The chain has TRBV5-1 and TRBJ2-5, with no clear D. From germline, CDR1 is SGHRS and CDR2 YFSETQ. This CDR3 is built from 16 residues. V was clipped by 6 bases and J by 0 bases, with 18 bases between them. CDR3 nucleotides: TGCGCCAGCACCTCAACTGGAACAGCTTACCAAGAGACCCAGTACTTC. Its protein product is CASTSTGTAYQETQYF.

The chain combines TRBV28 with TRBJ2-7; 8 bases fit TRBD1. V lost 7 bases to trimming and J lost 3 bases; unmatched junction nucleotides: 8. The CDR3 has 14 amino acids. Germline CDR1 and CDR2: MDHEN and SYDVKM. The CDR3 sequence: CASIIRTGSYEQYF. As DNA, the CDR3 is TGTGCCAGCATCATAAGGACAGGGAGCTACGAGCAGTACTTC.

This clonotype was seen a handful of times. The chain employs TRBV5-1 and TRBJ2-3; perhaps TRBD2 as D (5 bases). Germline values: CDR1 SGHRS, CDR2 YFSETQ. V was pared by 3 bases and J by 1 base, with 15 bases between. This CDR3 spans 16 amino acids. In nucleotides, the CDR3 is TGCGCCAGCAGCTGGGGTCGACTACGGGGCACAGATACGCAGTATTTT. Translation: CASSWGRLRGTDTQYF. The whole variable domain, remainder taken from reference TRBV5-1 and TRBJ2-3, is KAGVTQTPRYLIKTRGQQVTLSCSPISGHRSVSWYQQTPGQGLQFLFEYFSETQRNKGNFPGRFSGRQFSNSRSEMNVSTLELGDSALYLCASSWGRLRGTDTQYFGPGTRLTVL.

The rearrangement links TRBV16 to TRBJ2-3; 15 bases fit TRBD2. V lost 8 bases, J lost 5 bases, and 5 bases stayed unmatched. The CDR3 consists of 15 residues. Germline-derived CDR1 and CDR2 are KGHSY and FQNENV. In nucleotides, the CDR3 is TGTGCCAGCGGACCGGGACTAGCGGGAGGAGATACGCAGTATTTT. Translating it yields CASGPGLAGGDTQYF.

The chain has TRBV3-1 and TRBJ2-1; TRBD1 agrees at 7 bases. V shed 1 base and J 0 bases; nucleotides not matched to a gene: 12. This CDR3 is built from 19 residues. The germline CDR1 and CDR2 sequences are LGHDT and YNNKEL (reference sequence). The CDR3 spells CASSQGGGRTLSSYNEQFF. The CDR3 coding sequence is TGTGCCAGCAGCCAAGGAGGGGGCCGGACGTTGAGCTCCTACAATGAGCAGTTCTTC.

This clonotype has only a few counts. The J gene is TRBJ2-1, the V gene TRBV5-5; 13 bases map to TRBD2. This CDR3 comprises 16 residues. Losses at the gene ends were 3 bases for V and 9 bases for J; bases not matched to a gene: 9. CDR1 is SGHKS, CDR2 YYEKEE, per germline (reference sequence). In DNA form, the CDR3 reads TGTGCCAGCAGCTCCGTTGTCGGACTAGCGGGAGCTGAGCAGTTCTTC. Its protein product is CASSSVVGLAGAEQFF.